Here is one T cell receptor beta chain with its context. This sample is drawn from a study of blood T cell repertoires in COVID-19. Seattle-derived patients entered the study during active infection and were followed longitudinally. This CDR3 is 13 amino acids long. With V trimmed by 4 bases and J by 6 bases, 4 bases remained unmatched. Germline CDR1 SQVTM, CDR2 ANQGSEA. The assay was immunoSEQ multiplex PCR, and TCRdb's table has in-frame clones only and misses some. The table records around 370,000 clones, around 86% of them present only once. The sequence derives from a woman in her forties or fifties with COVID-19, enrolled during active disease. The chain uses TRBV29-1 and TRBJ2-1; TRBD1 agrees at 9 bases. The material sequenced was peripheral blood. The CDR3 DNA is TGCAGCGTTGCCGGGACAGGGAGCAATGAGCAGTTCTTC. This gives the protein CSVAGTGSNEQFF.